In its sample, the clone carrying this T cell receptor beta chain was seen a few times. Its antigen is unidentified. The data belong to a study of T cells in Graves' hyperthyroidism and ophthalmopathy. General observations from the study: Most thyroid clonotypes with frequency above 0.001 were detected in blood.

Template material for amplifying TCR beta CDR3 regions consisted of RNA transcripts. RT-PCR in the first round (using the HTBI primer set) targeted the TCR CDR3. A single record per CDR3 protein comes from TCRdb applying MiXCR to the multiplex PCR reads. In the table there are about 840,000 distinct CDR3 sequences, roughly 37% of which are singletons. Germline CDR1 is SGHNT and CDR2 is YYREEE (reference sequence). The ends were cut back, 3 bases at V and 7 bases at J, with 14 bases in the middle. This CDR3 spans 13 amino acids. The chain uses TRBV5-4 and TRBJ2-7; D tentatively reads TRBD1 or TRBD2 (5 bases each). The source material was blood. This receptor was obtained from a man between 18 and 35 years old with Graves' hyperthyroidism. CDR3 residues: CASSWSKEGEQYF. In DNA, the CDR3 is TGTGCCAGCAGCTGGAGCAAAGAGGGGGAGCAGTACTTC. Filled out from reference TRBV5-4 and TRBJ2-7, the complete variable domain reads ETGVTQSPTHLIKTRGQQVTLRCSSQSGHNTVSWYQQALGQGPQFIFQYYREEENGRGNFPPRFSGLQFPNYSSELNVNALELDDSALYLCASSWSKEGEQYFGPGTRLTVT.